A selection of T cell receptor beta chains follows, all from one sample in a study of blood T cell repertoires in COVID-19. Using immunoSEQ multiplex PCR, the repertoire was profiled, and TCRdb retains in-frame clones only, with some absent. The sample holds about 80,000 clones, about four fifths seen once. The sequenced sample consisted of peripheral blood. The receptors derive from a human donor in a cohort sampled during active COVID-19. The CDR3 runs from the conserved cysteine through the conserved F or W. A D gene is named only where the DNA matches it firmly. Clone sizes are given selectively: once, few, many, or a class where the clone is expanded.

TRBJ1-1,NA,few,TRBV7-8,TGTGCCAGCAGCTTAGACGTTAGCATGAACACTGAAGCTTTCTTT,CASSLDVSMNTEAFF
TRBJ2-1,NA,NA,TRBV6-5,TGTGCCAGCAGTTATGGAGGAGGGAGCTCCTACAATGAGCAGTTCTTC,CASSYGGGSSYNEQFF
TRBJ1-1,NA,NA,TRBV5-1,TGCGCCAGCAGCTTGGGACTCTCGGGGAGGGCCACTGAAGCTTTCTTT,CASSLGLSGRATEAFF
TRBJ2-1,NA,NA,TRBV11-2,TGTGCCAGCAGCTTAGCGGGAACCTACAATGAGCAGTTCTTC,CASSLAGTYNEQFF
TRBJ2-5,NA,NA,TRBV28,TGTGCCAGCAGTTTAGGCGGAGAAGTCACCCAGTACTTC,CASSLGGEVTQYF
TRBJ2-5,NA,NA,TRBV5-1,TGCGCCAGCAGCACCGGGACAACTGGAGAGACCCAGTACTTC,CASSTGTTGETQYF
TRBJ2-3,NA,NA,TRBV24-1,TGTGCCACCAGTGATTTAGGTCGGGAAAGGAGAGATACGCAGTATTTT,CATSDLGRERRDTQYF
TRBJ2-1,TRBD2,few,TRBV5-4,TGTGCCAGCAGCCCAGGACTAGCGGGACTTTACAATGAGCAGTTCTTC,CASSPGLAGLYNEQFF
TRBJ1-2,NA,NA,TRBV5-4,TGTGCCAGCAGCCAGGTTCGGCCCCGCGACTATGGCTACACCTTC,CASSQVRPRDYGYTF
TRBJ2-7,NA,NA,TRBV25-1,TGTGCCAGCCGACTGTCCTACGAGCAGTACTTC,CASRLSYEQYF
TRBJ2-1,TRBD1,NA,TRBV24-1,TGTGCCACCAGCCGGGACAGGTCTTACAATGAGCAGTTCTTC,CATSRDRSYNEQFF
TRBJ2-5,TRBD2,NA,TRBV5-1,TGCGCCAGCAGCTTCGCCGCTCTAGCGGGGATTAAAGAGACCCAGTACTTC,CASSFAALAGIKETQYF
TRBJ1-5,NA,NA,TRBV21-1,TGTGCCAGCAGCAAAGGGACAACTTATAGCAATCAGCCCCAGCATTTT,CASSKGTTYSNQPQHF
TRBJ2-5,TRBD2,NA,TRBV5-1,TGCGCCAGCAGCTTTGTAGGGACTAGGGAAGAGACCCAGTACTTC,CASSFVGTREETQYF
TRBJ1-4,NA,NA,TRBV5-1,TGCGCCAGCAGCTCAGGGGCGGCTAATGAAAAACTGTTTTTT,CASSSGAANEKLFF
TRBJ1-5,NA,NA,TRBV30,TGTGCCTGGAGTTACAGACAGAGCATTGAGCCCCAGCATTTT,CAWSYRQSIEPQHF
TRBJ2-7,NA,NA,TRBV4-1,TGCGCCAGCAGCCGGGGGGACGAGCAGTACTTC,CASSRGDEQYF
TRBJ2-5,TRBD2,NA,TRBV5-6,TGTGCCAGCAGCCACTGGGGGCTAGCGGGAGGGCCCGGGGAGACCCAGTACTTC,CASSHWGLAGGPGETQYF
TRBJ2-3,NA,once,TRBV5-1,TGCGCCAGCACCCCGGCAAGGGGCAGTTCAGATACGCAGTATTTT,CASTPARGSSDTQYF
TRBJ2-7,TRBD1,NA,TRBV2,TGTGCCAGCAGGGGACAGCTCTACGAGCAGTACTTC,CASRGQLYEQYF
TRBJ1-2,NA,NA,TRBV25-1,TGTGCCAGCAGTGAATCTCACACTAGCTATGGCTACACCTTC,CASSESHTSYGYTF
TRBJ2-2,TRBD2,NA,TRBV5-4,TGTGCCAGCAGCCCCAGCGGGATCAACACCGGGGAGCTGTTTTTT,CASSPSGINTGELFF